This T cell receptor (beta chain) was sequenced during a study of response to subunit inactivated influenza vaccine. V lost 1 base and J 0 bases, leaving 17 bases between the germline ends. The CDR3 has 18 residues. TCRdb analysed the RT-PCR reads with MiXCR anew, one entry per CDR3 protein. The sample carries 500,000 to 700,000 distinct CDR3 sequences, under 25% recorded once. This clonotype has just a few counts. These data were also filed under a second study, of T cells expressing NK-cell markers. This second study notes: TCR beta cDNA was generated via 5'RACE template switching incorporating UMIs. Just one sequenced donor of eight was HCMV-seronegative, while seven were seropositive.

The J gene is TRBJ2-3, the V gene TRBV12-3 or TRBV12-4; D possibly matches TRBD1 or TRBD2 (6 bases each). The specimen was CD4+ T cells sorted from PBMCs, collected 11 to 12 days after vaccination. This receptor was identified in a man aged 45-65 years who received an inactivated influenza vaccine. CDR3 coding DNA: TGTGCCAGCAGTTTAGAACGCGCACGGGGGCTGAGCACAGATACGCAGTATTTT. It encodes CASSLERARGLSTDTQYF.